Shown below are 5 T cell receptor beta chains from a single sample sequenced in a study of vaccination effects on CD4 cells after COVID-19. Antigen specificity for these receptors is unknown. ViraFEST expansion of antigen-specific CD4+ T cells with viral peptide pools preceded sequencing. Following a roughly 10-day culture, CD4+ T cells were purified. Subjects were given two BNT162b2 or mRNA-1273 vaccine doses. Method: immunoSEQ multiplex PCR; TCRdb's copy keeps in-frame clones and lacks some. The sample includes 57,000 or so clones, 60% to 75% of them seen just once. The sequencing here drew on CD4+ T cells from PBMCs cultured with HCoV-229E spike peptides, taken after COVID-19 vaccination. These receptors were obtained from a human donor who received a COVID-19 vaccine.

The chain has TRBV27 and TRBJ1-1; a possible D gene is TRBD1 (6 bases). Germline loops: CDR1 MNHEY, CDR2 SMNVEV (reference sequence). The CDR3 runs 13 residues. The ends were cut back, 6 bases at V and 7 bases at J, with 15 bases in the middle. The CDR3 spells CASRRDRTDEAFF. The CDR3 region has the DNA TGTGCCAGCAGACGCGATCGGACAGATGAAGCTTTCTTT.

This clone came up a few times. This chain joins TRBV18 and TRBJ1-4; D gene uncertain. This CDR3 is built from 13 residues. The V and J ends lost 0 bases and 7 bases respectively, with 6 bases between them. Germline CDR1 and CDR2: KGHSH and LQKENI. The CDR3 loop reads CASSPPTLEKLFF. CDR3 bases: TGTGCCAGCTCACCACCGACGCTTGAAAAACTGTTTTTT. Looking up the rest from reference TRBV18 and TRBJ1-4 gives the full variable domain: NAGVMQNPRHLVRRRGQEARLRCSPMKGHSHVYWYRQLPEEGLKFMVYLQKENIIDESGMPKERFSAEFPKEGPSILRIQQVVRGDSAAYFCASSPPTLEKLFFGSGTQLSVL.

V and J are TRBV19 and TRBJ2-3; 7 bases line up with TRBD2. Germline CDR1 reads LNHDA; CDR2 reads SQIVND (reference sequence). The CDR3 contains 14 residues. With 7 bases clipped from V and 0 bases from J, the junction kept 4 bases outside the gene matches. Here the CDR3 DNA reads TGTGCCAGTAAAGCGGGGCTAAGCACAGATACGCAGTATTTT. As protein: CASKAGLSTDTQYF.

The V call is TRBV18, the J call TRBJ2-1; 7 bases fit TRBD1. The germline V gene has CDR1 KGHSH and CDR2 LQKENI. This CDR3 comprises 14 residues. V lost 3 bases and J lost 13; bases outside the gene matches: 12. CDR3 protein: CASSPAQQGRAQFF. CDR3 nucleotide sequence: TGTGCCAGCTCACCGGCACAACAGGGGAGAGCCCAGTTCTTC.

Here the CDR3 reads CASSRASNEKLFF. CDR3 sequence (DNA): TGTGCCAGCTCGCGGGCGTCTAATGAAAAACTGTTTTTT. The V call is TRBV18, the J call TRBJ1-4; D is uncertain. Deletions cut 6 bases from V and 3 bases from J, with 8 bases between. The CDR3 runs 13 residues. CDR1 KGHSH and CDR2 LQKENI come from the germline V gene.